The clone carrying this TCR beta chain was seen just once. Its antigen is undetermined. This entry is derived from a study of cytomegalovirus exposure and HLA in healthy donors. TCRdb's copy holds only in-frame clones and misses some; the assay was immunoSEQ multiplex PCR. This table holds about 63,000 clones, around 95% found once. The length of the CDR3 is 13 residues. Germline-derived CDR1 and CDR2 are SGHDT and YYEEEE. The trim removed 1 base at V and 6 bases at J, leaving 1 base unmatched. Study findings and constraints: The authors confirmed in vitro that a few CMV-associated chains were specific for CMV antigens. Among TCR beta chains, those listed as cytomegalovirus-associated numbered more than 150.

Separate from the roughly 710-subject first cohort, the roughly 120-subject validation cohort was the one that the donors belonged to. The sequenced sample was PBMCs. This sequence originates from a woman in her late teens or twenties in good health and CMV-seropositive. This chain connects TRBV5-6 to TRBJ2-1, with TRBD1 matching 7 bases. CDR3 loop: CASSLSGGNEQFF. DNA of the CDR3: TGTGCCAGCAGCTTGTCAGGGGGCAATGAGCAGTTCTTC.